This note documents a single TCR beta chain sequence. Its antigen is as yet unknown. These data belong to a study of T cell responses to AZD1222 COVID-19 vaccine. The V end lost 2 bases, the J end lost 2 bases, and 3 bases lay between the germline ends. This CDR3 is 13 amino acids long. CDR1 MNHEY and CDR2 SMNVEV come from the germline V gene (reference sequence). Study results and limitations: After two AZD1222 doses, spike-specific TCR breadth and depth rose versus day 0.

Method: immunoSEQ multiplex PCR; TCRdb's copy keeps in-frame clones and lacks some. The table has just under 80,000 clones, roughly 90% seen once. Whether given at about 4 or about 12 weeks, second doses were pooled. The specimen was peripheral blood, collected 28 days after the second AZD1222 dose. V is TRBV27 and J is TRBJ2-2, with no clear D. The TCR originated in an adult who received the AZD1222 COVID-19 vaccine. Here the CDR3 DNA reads TGTGCCAGCAGTTTACTAAACACCGGGGAGCTGTTTTTT. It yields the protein CASSLLNTGELFF.